The rows below give T cell receptor beta chains drawn from one sample of a study of cytomegalovirus exposure and HLA in healthy donors. Only in-frame clones appear in the TCRdb table, and some are missing; sequencing was by immunoSEQ multiplex PCR. The sample gives about 220,000 clones, approximately 88% of which show up once; over 12% is in the top ten. The sequencing input was PBMCs. Receptors originate from a woman between 25 and 40 years old in good health and CMV-seropositive. Both conserved end residues are part of each CDR3. D genes are given only for firm matches. Clone size is not always given. Where it is, it says once, few, many or a class for expanded clones.

size: -; J: TRBJ2-7; V: TRBV20-1; D: -; CDR3: CSARTYEQYF; DNA: TGCAGTGCTAGGACCTACGAGCAGTACTTC
size: -; J: TRBJ2-4; V: TRBV27; D: -; CDR3: CASSHSTGAKNIQYF; DNA: TGTGCCAGCAGTCACTCCACAGGGGCCAAAAACATTCAGTACTTC
size: -; J: TRBJ2-7; V: TRBV29-1; D: -; CDR3: CSVDGPSNSYEQYF; DNA: TGCAGCGTTGATGGTCCCAGTAACTCCTACGAGCAGTACTTC
size: -; J: TRBJ2-2; V: TRBV6-5; D: -; CDR3: CASSYSRVTGELFF; DNA: TGTGCCAGCAGTTACTCGAGGGTCACCGGGGAGCTGTTTTTT
size: -; J: TRBJ2-5; V: TRBV6-5; D: -; CDR3: CASSSGTGETQYF; DNA: TGTGCCAGCAGCTCCGGGACCGGAGAGACCCAGTACTTC
size: few; J: TRBJ2-7; V: TRBV5-1; D: -; CDR3: CASSFGKDYEQYF; DNA: TGCGCCAGCAGCTTTGGGAAGGACTACGAGCAGTACTTC
size: -; J: TRBJ2-7; V: TRBV5-1; D: -; CDR3: CASSLLGPNYEQYF; DNA: TGCGCCAGCAGCTTGCTAGGACCGAACTACGAGCAGTACTTC
size: -; J: TRBJ2-2; V: TRBV20-1; D: -; CDR3: CSAGPTGELFF; DNA: TGCAGTGCCGGCCCCACCGGGGAGCTGTTTTTT
size: -; J: TRBJ1-4; V: TRBV9; D: -; CDR3: CASSVGFSNEKLFF; DNA: TGTGCCAGCAGCGTAGGGTTTTCTAATGAAAAACTGTTTTTT
size: -; J: TRBJ1-2; V: TRBV7-9; D: -; CDR3: CASSLLGTGFHNYGYTF; DNA: TGTGCCAGCAGCTTGTTAGGAACAGGATTTCACAACTATGGCTACACCTTC
size: once; J: TRBJ1-1; V: TRBV5-1; D: -; CDR3: CASSGGVGTEAFF; DNA: TGCGCCAGCAGTGGGGGTGTCGGAACTGAAGCTTTCTTT
size: -; J: TRBJ1-4; V: TRBV30; D: -; CDR3: CAWSGGGSSNEKLFF; DNA: TGTGCCTGGAGTGGCGGGGGGAGTAGTAATGAAAAACTGTTTTTT
size: -; J: TRBJ2-7; V: TRBV6-6; D: -; CDR3: CASGYEQYF; DNA: TGTGCCAGTGGCTACGAGCAGTACTTC
size: -; J: TRBJ2-7; V: TRBV11-2; D: -; CDR3: CASSLVGFEDEQYF; DNA: TGTGCCAGCAGCTTAGTAGGTTTCGAGGACGAGCAGTACTTC
size: -; J: TRBJ1-1; V: TRBV5-1; D: -; CDR3: CASSFGNTEAFF; DNA: TGCGCCAGCAGCTTTGGGAACACTGAAGCTTTCTTT
size: -; J: TRBJ2-7; V: TRBV9; D: -; CDR3: CASSVDPQDEQYF; DNA: TGTGCCAGCAGCGTAGACCCACAGGACGAGCAGTACTTC
size: few; J: TRBJ1-5; V: TRBV7-9; D: -; CDR3: CASSLQGGNQPQHF; DNA: TGTGCCAGCAGCTTACAGGGAGGCAATCAGCCCCAGCATTTT
size: once; J: TRBJ1-2; V: TRBV5-4; D: TRBD1; CDR3: CASSSRTGDGGYTF; DNA: TGTGCCAGCAGCTCCCGGACAGGGGATGGGGGCTACACCTTC
size: -; J: TRBJ2-2; V: TRBV6-5; D: -; CDR3: CASSYSILRGSGELFF; DNA: TGTGCCAGCAGTTACTCGATTCTCAGGGGATCCGGGGAGCTGTTTTTT
size: -; J: TRBJ1-1; V: TRBV7-8; D: -; CDR3: CASSERQGLVTEAFF; DNA: TGTGCCAGCAGCGAAAGGCAGGGGTTAGTTACTGAAGCTTTCTTT
size: -; J: TRBJ2-7; V: TRBV2; D: TRBD2; CDR3: CASSRQGTNYEQYF; DNA: TGTGCCAGCAGCCGCCAAGGGACTAACTACGAGCAGTACTTC
size: few; J: TRBJ2-2; V: TRBV27; D: TRBD2; CDR3: CASSFRGRDTGELFF; DNA: TGTGCCAGCAGTTTTCGAGGGAGGGACACCGGGGAGCTGTTTTTT
size: -; J: TRBJ2-4; V: TRBV7-2; D: TRBD1; CDR3: CASSLAQGVDIQYF; DNA: TGTGCCAGCAGCTTAGCACAGGGGGTCGACATTCAGTACTTC
size: -; J: TRBJ2-7; V: TRBV6-5; D: TRBD1; CDR3: CASSYSTGAVSYEQYF; DNA: TGTGCCAGCAGTTACTCGACAGGGGCGGTGTCCTACGAGCAGTACTTC
size: few; J: TRBJ1-2; V: TRBV5-5; D: TRBD1; CDR3: CASSWGQGVGYGYTF; DNA: TGTGCCAGCAGCTGGGGACAGGGGGTGGGCTATGGCTACACCTTC
size: -; J: TRBJ2-1; V: TRBV7-8; D: -; CDR3: CASSLTRKPGNEQFF; DNA: TGTGCCAGCAGCCTTACCCGGAAGCCGGGCAATGAGCAGTTCTTC
size: -; J: TRBJ1-1; V: TRBV4-2; D: -; CDR3: CASSQEKLAGKAFF; DNA: TGTGCCAGCAGCCAAGAAAAACTGGCAGGGAAAGCTTTCTTT
size: once; J: TRBJ1-5; V: TRBV19; D: TRBD1; CDR3: CASSLRTGYQPQHF; DNA: TGTGCCAGTAGTCTCCGGACAGGCTACCAGCCCCAGCATTTT
size: -; J: TRBJ2-1; V: TRBV7-9; D: -; CDR3: CASSPPFRLAVHNEQFF; DNA: TGTGCCAGCAGCCCGCCTTTCAGGCTAGCCGTACACAATGAGCAGTTCTTC
size: -; J: TRBJ1-1; V: TRBV2; D: TRBD1; CDR3: CAIGQGSTEAFF; DNA: TGTGCCATCGGACAGGGAAGTACTGAAGCTTTCTTT
size: -; J: TRBJ1-1; V: TRBV5-1; D: -; CDR3: CASSEGSMNTEAFF; DNA: TGCGCCAGCAGCGAAGGTAGCATGAACACTGAAGCTTTCTTT
size: -; J: TRBJ2-7; V: TRBV11-2; D: -; CDR3: CASSLNFGSYEQYF; DNA: TGTGCCAGCAGCTTAAACTTTGGCTCCTACGAGCAGTACTTC
size: -; J: TRBJ1-4; V: TRBV5-1; D: -; CDR3: CASSLAQGNEKLFF; DNA: TGCGCCAGCAGCTTGGCTCAGGGGAATGAAAAACTGTTTTTT
size: -; J: TRBJ1-2; V: TRBV9; D: -; CDR3: CASSVSLTAPTF; DNA: TGTGCCAGCAGCGTGTCTTTGACAGCCCCCACCTTC
size: -; J: TRBJ2-7; V: TRBV28; D: TRBD2; CDR3: CASSLAGLAQYF; DNA: TGTGCCAGCAGTTTAGCGGGACTAGCGCAGTACTTC
size: -; J: TRBJ1-2; V: TRBV30; D: -; CDR3: CAWSVLVGHTF; DNA: TGTGCCTGGAGTGTACTTGTAGGTCACACCTTC
size: -; J: TRBJ2-1; V: TRBV7-3; D: -; CDR3: CASSLKGGEGPSNEQFF; DNA: TGTGCCAGCAGCTTAAAGGGAGGAGAGGGCCCATCCAATGAGCAGTTCTTC
size: -; J: TRBJ1-1; V: TRBV5-1; D: -; CDR3: CASSLVGTPNTEAFF; DNA: TGCGCCAGCAGCTTGGTAGGGACCCCAAACACTGAAGCTTTCTTT
size: -; J: TRBJ2-2; V: TRBV4-3; D: -; CDR3: CASSQVPRGRQADISNTGELFF; DNA: TGCGCCAGCAGCCAAGTTCCTCGAGGAAGACAGGCAGATATTTCGAACACCGGGGAGCTGTTTTTT
size: -; J: TRBJ2-2; V: TRBV11-2; D: TRBD2; CDR3: CASSQGLGGRAGELFF; DNA: TGTGCCAGCAGCCAAGGACTTGGCGGGAGGGCGGGGGAGCTGTTTTTT
size: -; J: TRBJ2-6; V: TRBV19; D: -; CDR3: CASSIKRQGGSGANVLTF; DNA: TGTGCCAGTAGTATTAAAAGGCAGGGAGGCTCTGGGGCCAACGTCCTGACTTTC